Listed below are T cell receptor beta chains from one sample, sequenced in a study of blood T cell repertoires in COVID-19. TCRdb's copy holds only in-frame clones and misses some; the assay was immunoSEQ multiplex PCR. The sample holds about 100,000 clones, around 87% seen once. Sequenced sample: peripheral blood. All receptors come from a woman younger than 45 with acute or convalescent COVID-19. Both conserved end residues are part of each CDR3. Fields, in order: D gene, clone size, V gene, J gene, CDR3 DNA, CDR3 protein. D genes are given only for firm matches. A clone size is listed for some rows: how often the clone was seen (once, few, many), or a class if it is expanded.

>TRBD2|.|TRBV30|TRBJ2-3
TGTGCCTGGACCCGCGGGGGGGTGACAGATACGCAGTATTTT
CAWTRGGVTDTQYF
>.|once|TRBV10-3|TRBJ1-5
TGTGCCATCAGTGATATGAAGGGGGTCGCCAATCAGCCCCAGCATTTT
CAISDMKGVANQPQHF
>TRBD1|.|TRBV5-5|TRBJ1-1
TGTGCCAGCAGAAGACAGGGGATTACTGAAGCTTTCTTT
CASRRQGITEAFF
>.|.|TRBV6-5|TRBJ1-1
TGTGCCAGCAGTCCCACAGGGTATTTGGACGCTTTCTTT
CASSPTGYLDAFF
>.|.|TRBV13|TRBJ1-6
TGTGCCAGCAGCTTAGGGACAGATTCCACTAATTCACCCCTCCACTTT
CASSLGTDSTNSPLHF
>TRBD1|.|TRBV7-9|TRBJ2-7
TGTGCCAGCAGCCCGGGACAGGGCACCTACGAGCAGTACTTC
CASSPGQGTYEQYF
>TRBD1|.|TRBV11-2|TRBJ1-4
TGTGCCAGCAGCCATACAGGGGCAACTAATGAAAAACTGTTTTTT
CASSHTGATNEKLFF
>.|.|TRBV5-1|TRBJ1-2
TGCGCCAGCAGCTTGGGACAGCTCTATGGCTACACCTTC
CASSLGQLYGYTF
>.|once|TRBV6-2/TRBV6-3|TRBJ1-1
TGTGCCAGCAGTTACTCTCGGGTAACTGAAGCTTTCTTT
CASSYSRVTEAFF
>TRBD1|.|TRBV7-9|TRBJ1-6
TGTGCCAGCGGACAGGGGGCGAATTCACCCCTCCACTTT
CASGQGANSPLHF
>TRBD2|.|TRBV11-3|TRBJ2-7
TGTGCCAGCAGCTTAGCGGGGGGAAACTCCTACGAGCAGTACTTC
CASSLAGGNSYEQYF
>.|few|TRBV5-1|TRBJ1-3
TGCGCCAGCAGCCCTGTAGGGGGTATTGCTGGAAACACCATATATTTT
CASSPVGGIAGNTIYF
>.|.|TRBV9|TRBJ2-7
TGTGCCAGCAGCGTAGGGGGAGAGGGATGGTACGAGCAGTACTTC
CASSVGGEGWYEQYF
>.|.|TRBV7-9|TRBJ2-1
TGTGCCAGCAGCCCCTCAGGGTCCGGCTCCTACAATGAGCAGTTCTTC
CASSPSGSGSYNEQFF
>TRBD2|once|TRBV10-3|TRBJ2-3
TGTGCCATCAGCAGACTAGCGTTGGGTACAGATACGCAGTATTTT
CAISRLALGTDTQYF
>.|.|TRBV7-2|TRBJ1-6
TGTGCCAGCAGCTTAGTAGGGGGGGCAGGTTCACCCCTCCACTTT
CASSLVGGAGSPLHF
>TRBD2|.|TRBV5-6|TRBJ2-3
TGTGCCAGCAGCTTGGCCCCCGGGGGGGCCCCAGATACGCAGTATTTT
CASSLAPGGAPDTQYF
>.|few|TRBV9|TRBJ2-2
TGTGCCAGCAGCGCATTTCGACTAGACGGCACCGGGGAGCTGTTTTTT
CASSAFRLDGTGELFF
>TRBD1|.|TRBV6-5|TRBJ1-5
TGTGCCAGCGCCTGGGGCCAGGGGGATCAGCCCCAGCATTTT
CASAWGQGDQPQHF
>.|few|TRBV9|TRBJ2-2
TGTGCCAGCAGCGCGCGGGACAGAATCACCGGGGAGCTGTTTTTT
CASSARDRITGELFF
>.|.|TRBV19|TRBJ1-6
TGTGCCAGTAGTATCGGCAGGGGAAATTCACCCCTCCACTTT
CASSIGRGNSPLHF
>.|.|TRBV28|TRBJ2-1
TGTGCCAGCAGTTGGGTAGCGAGCTCCTACAATGAGCAGTTCTTC
CASSWVASSYNEQFF